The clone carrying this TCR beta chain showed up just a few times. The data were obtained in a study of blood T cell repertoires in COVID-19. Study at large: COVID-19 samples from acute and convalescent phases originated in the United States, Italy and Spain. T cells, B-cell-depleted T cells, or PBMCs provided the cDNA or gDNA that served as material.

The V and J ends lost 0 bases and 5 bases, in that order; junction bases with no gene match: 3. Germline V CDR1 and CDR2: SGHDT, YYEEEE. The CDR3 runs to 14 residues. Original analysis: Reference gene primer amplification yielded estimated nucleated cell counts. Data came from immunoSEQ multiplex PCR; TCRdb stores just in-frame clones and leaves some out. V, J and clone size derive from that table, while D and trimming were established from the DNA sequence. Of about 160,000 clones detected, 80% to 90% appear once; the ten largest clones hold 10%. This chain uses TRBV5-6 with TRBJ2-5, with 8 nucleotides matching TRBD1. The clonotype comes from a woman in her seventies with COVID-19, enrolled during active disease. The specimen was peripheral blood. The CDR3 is CASSLDRGTETQYF. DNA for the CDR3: TGTGCCAGCAGCTTGGACAGGGGGACTGAGACCCAGTACTTC.